This T cell receptor beta chain was sequenced during a study of shared clonotypes between healthy human individuals. The germline gives CDR1 SGHDT, CDR2 YYEEEE. There are 14 residues in the CDR3. Trimming shortened V by 4 bases and J by 1 base, and 10 bases separated the two germline ends. Libraries were prepared by immunoSEQ multiplex PCR; TCRdb keeps only in-frame clonotypes and omits some of them. The data hold millions of clones, with about 93% observed a single time. The study, taken as a whole, reports: Some naive CD4 clonotypes, about 5%, turned up in common across several donors.

CD8 cells regarded as naive lacked CD45RO, were positively chosen for CCR7, and omitted terminally differentiated effector memory CD45RA+ cells. Regarding this clone: What it binds is not known. Different DNA sequences within this sample yield the same CDR3.

The specimen sequenced was naive CD8+ T cells from PBMCs. This receptor was taken from a man younger than 30 in good health. Some clones in this sample may be carry-over from other donors' samples. The chain employs TRBV5-6 and TRBJ2-3; TRBD2 might be the D (6 bases). The CDR3 sequence is CASSPGVGTDTQYF. The CDR3 DNA reads as TGTGCCAGCAGCCCGGGGGTAGGCACAGATACGCAGTATTTT.